These T cell receptor beta chains were read from a single sample in a study of blood T cell repertoires in COVID-19. Profiling relied on immunoSEQ multiplex PCR, and the TCRdb table lists in-frame clones only, not all of them. The sample lists over 150,000 clones, 60% to 85% occurring once. The material sequenced was peripheral blood. The receptor set was obtained from an elderly man with acute or convalescent COVID-19. Each CDR3 is given with its conserved first and last residue. Each record gives: V gene, clone size, D gene, J gene, CDR3 protein, CDR3 DNA. The D gene is left open where the match is weak. Size tells how often a clone was seen (once, few, many) or the class of an expanded clone, and some rows leave it out.

V: TRBV7-9; size: .; D: TRBD2; J: TRBJ2-7; CDR3: CASSLDGGAYEQYF; DNA: TGTGCCAGCAGCTTAGACGGGGGGGCCTACGAGCAGTACTTC
V: TRBV18; size: once; D: TRBD1; J: TRBJ1-5; CDR3: CASSTGVNQPQHF; DNA: TGTGCCAGCTCAACAGGGGTCAATCAGCCCCAGCATTTT
V: TRBV7-8; size: .; D: TRBD1; J: TRBJ1-2; CDR3: CASSPYPHGQGVYHTF; DNA: TGTGCCAGCAGCCCATACCCACATGGACAGGGGGTGTATCACACCTTC
V: TRBV6-5; size: .; D: TRBD1; J: TRBJ1-1; CDR3: CASGDRRNTEAFF; DNA: TGTGCCAGCGGGGACAGGAGGAACACTGAAGCTTTCTTT
V: TRBV28; size: once; D: .; J: TRBJ1-3; CDR3: CASSPGQTRNTIYF; DNA: TGTGCCAGCAGCCCTGGACAGACCCGAAACACCATATATTTT
V: TRBV6-5; size: .; D: .; J: TRBJ2-1; CDR3: CASSPQVGGFEQFF; DNA: TGTGCCAGCAGTCCCCAGGTCGGGGGTTTCGAGCAGTTCTTC
V: TRBV5-4; size: .; D: TRBD2; J: TRBJ2-1; CDR3: CASTPGLAIDEQFF; DNA: TGTGCCAGCACGCCCGGACTAGCGATTGATGAGCAGTTCTTC
V: TRBV5-4; size: .; D: .; J: TRBJ1-2; CDR3: CASSWGLPENYGYTF; DNA: TGTGCCAGCAGCTGGGGACTTCCAGAAAACTATGGCTACACCTTC
V: TRBV6-5; size: few; D: TRBD1; J: TRBJ1-2; CDR3: CASSYFGTGLGYGYTF; DNA: TGTGCCAGCAGTTATTTCGGGACAGGGCTTGGGTATGGCTACACCTTC
V: TRBV7-2; size: .; D: .; J: TRBJ2-5; CDR3: CASSPAPGAETQYF; DNA: TGTGCCAGCAGCCCTGCCCCAGGGGCGGAGACCCAGTACTTC
V: TRBV5-8; size: few; D: .; J: TRBJ2-6; CDR3: CASSQPGLLSGANVLTF; DNA: TGTGCCAGCAGCCAACCGGGACTGCTCTCTGGGGCCAACGTCCTGACTTTC
V: TRBV9; size: .; D: .; J: TRBJ1-2; CDR3: CASGGTGYGYTF; DNA: TGTGCCAGCGGGGGGACGGGCTATGGCTACACCTTC
V: TRBV11-3; size: .; D: .; J: TRBJ2-5; CDR3: CASSPLVAVTQETQYF; DNA: TGTGCCAGCAGCCCCTTAGTAGCCGTCACCCAAGAGACCCAGTACTTC
V: TRBV7-8; size: .; D: .; J: TRBJ1-2; CDR3: CASSRVGATMGGYTF; DNA: TGTGCCAGCAGCCGAGTGGGGGCCACTATGGGTGGCTACACCTTC
V: TRBV5-1; size: .; D: TRBD2; J: TRBJ2-1; CDR3: CASSQGLAGGYNEQFF; DNA: TGCGCCAGCAGCCAGGGACTAGCGGGGGGTTATAATGAGCAGTTCTTC
V: TRBV10-1; size: .; D: .; J: TRBJ2-1; CDR3: CASRGGSSYNEQFF; DNA: TGCGCCAGCAGGGGGGGAAGCTCCTACAATGAGCAGTTCTTC
V: TRBV7-3; size: .; D: .; J: TRBJ2-1; CDR3: CASSSSRSSYNEQFF; DNA: TGTGCCAGCAGCTCCTCTCGGAGCTCCTACAATGAGCAGTTCTTC
V: TRBV7-2; size: .; D: .; J: TRBJ1-2; CDR3: CASSQSGGYGYTF; DNA: TGTGCCAGCAGCCAGAGTGGAGGATATGGCTACACCTTC
V: TRBV10-1; size: .; D: .; J: TRBJ1-2; CDR3: CASSEEQGTGYTF; DNA: TGCGCCAGCAGTGAGGAACAGGGAACTGGCTACACCTTC
V: TRBV19; size: .; D: .; J: TRBJ1-4; CDR3: CASRRARDLCTRGSF; DNA: .
V: TRBV6-5; size: few; D: TRBD1; J: TRBJ1-1; CDR3: CASRGTGVGGTEAFF; DNA: TGTGCCAGCAGAGGGACAGGGGTTGGTGGGACTGAAGCTTTCTTT
V: TRBV2; size: .; D: .; J: TRBJ2-5; CDR3: CASRLAGGGGRETQYF; DNA: TGTGCCAGCAGACTCGCCGGGGGCGGGGGTAGAGAGACCCAGTACTTC
V: TRBV18; size: .; D: TRBD1; J: TRBJ1-1; CDR3: CASSPGEGGKNTEAFF; DNA: TGTGCCAGCTCACCAGGAGAAGGGGGCAAGAACACTGAAGCTTTCTTT
V: TRBV6-5; size: .; D: TRBD1; J: TRBJ2-1; CDR3: CASSSGQGVDNEQFF; DNA: TGTGCCAGCAGCAGCGGACAGGGGGTTGACAATGAGCAGTTCTTC
V: TRBV5-6; size: .; D: .; J: TRBJ2-3; CDR3: CASDRSTDTQYF; DNA: TGTGCCAGCGACAGGAGCACAGATACGCAGTATTTT
V: TRBV27; size: .; D: TRBD1; J: TRBJ2-2; CDR3: CASRTSGTGGGELFF; DNA: TGTGCCAGCAGAACTTCCGGGACAGGGGGAGGGGAGCTGTTTTTT
V: TRBV5-1; size: .; D: TRBD2; J: TRBJ2-6; CDR3: CASSLKHTGGSGANVLTF; DNA: TGCGCCAGCAGCTTGAAACACACGGGGGGCTCTGGGGCCAACGTCCTGACTTTC
V: TRBV6-5; size: .; D: TRBD1; J: TRBJ1-2; CDR3: CASSTGVTYGYTF; DNA: TGTGCCAGCAGTACAGGGGTCACCTATGGCTACACCTTC
V: TRBV3-1/TRBV3-2; size: .; D: TRBD1; J: TRBJ1-3; CDR3: CASSQYRGTGNTIYF; DNA: TGTGCCAGCAGCCAGTACAGGGGAACTGGAAACACCATATATTTT
V: TRBV7-8; size: .; D: TRBD1; J: TRBJ1-4; CDR3: CASSSTGTGGGKLFF; DNA: TGTGCCAGCAGCTCCACCGGGACAGGGGGCGGGAAACTGTTTTTT
V: TRBV7-9; size: .; D: .; J: TRBJ1-1; CDR3: CASSLLEGNTEAFF; DNA: TGTGCCAGCAGCTTACTAGAGGGGAACACTGAAGCTTTCTTT
V: TRBV5-1; size: .; D: .; J: TRBJ1-1; CDR3: CASRDPAAGDTEAFF; DNA: TGCGCCAGCAGGGACCCCGCGGCAGGGGACACTGAAGCTTTCTTT
V: TRBV5-1; size: .; D: TRBD1; J: TRBJ2-7; CDR3: CASSGQGFPSEQYF; DNA: TGCGCCAGCAGCGGACAGGGTTTTCCCTCCGAGCAGTACTTC
V: TRBV6-1; size: .; D: TRBD2; J: TRBJ2-2; CDR3: CASSASTSGGMNTGELFF; DNA: TGTGCCAGCAGTGCATCGACTAGCGGGGGAATGAACACCGGGGAGCTGTTTTTT
V: TRBV29-1; size: once; D: TRBD1; J: TRBJ2-1; CDR3: CSVDLGGGEQFF; DNA: TGCAGCGTTGATTTAGGGGGCGGGGAGCAGTTCTTC
V: TRBV7-2; size: .; D: TRBD1; J: TRBJ1-2; CDR3: CASSVYHMAGGTGYGYTF; DNA: TGTGCCAGCAGCGTCTACCACATGGCAGGGGGGACGGGCTATGGCTACACCTTC
V: TRBV5-6; size: .; D: .; J: TRBJ1-3; CDR3: CASSLISGLNSGNTIYF; DNA: TGTGCCAGCAGCTTAATATCAGGGCTCAACTCTGGAAACACCATATATTTT
V: TRBV2; size: .; D: .; J: TRBJ1-1; CDR3: CASKGQGNTEAFF; DNA: TGTGCCAGCAAGGGGCAGGGGAACACTGAAGCTTTCTTT